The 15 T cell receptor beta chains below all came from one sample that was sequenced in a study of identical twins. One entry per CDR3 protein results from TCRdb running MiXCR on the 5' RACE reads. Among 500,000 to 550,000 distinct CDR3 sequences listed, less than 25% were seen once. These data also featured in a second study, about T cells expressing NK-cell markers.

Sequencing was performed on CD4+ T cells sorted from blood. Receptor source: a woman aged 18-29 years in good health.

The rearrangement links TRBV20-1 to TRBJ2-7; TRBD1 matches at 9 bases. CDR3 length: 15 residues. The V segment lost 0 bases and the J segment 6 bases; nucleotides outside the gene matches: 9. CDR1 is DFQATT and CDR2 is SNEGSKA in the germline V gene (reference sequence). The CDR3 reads CSARDPGQGKGEQYF. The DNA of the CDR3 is TGCAGTGCTAGAGATCCGGGACAGGGAAAAGGCGAGCAGTACTTC.

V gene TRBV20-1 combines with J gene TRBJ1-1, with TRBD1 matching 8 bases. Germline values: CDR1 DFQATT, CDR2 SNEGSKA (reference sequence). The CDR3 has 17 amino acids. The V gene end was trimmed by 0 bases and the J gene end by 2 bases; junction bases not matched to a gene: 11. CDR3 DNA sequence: TGCAGTGCTAGAGATCAATACTGGACAGGGAAAAACACTGAAGCTTTCTTT. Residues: CSARDQYWTGKNTEAFF.

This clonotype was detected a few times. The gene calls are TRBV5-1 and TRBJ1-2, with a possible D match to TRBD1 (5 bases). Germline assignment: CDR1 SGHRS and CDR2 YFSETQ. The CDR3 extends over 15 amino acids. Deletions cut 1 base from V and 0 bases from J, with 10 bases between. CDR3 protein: CASSLIPGTNYGYTF. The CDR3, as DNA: TGCGCCAGCAGCTTGATTCCAGGGACTAACTATGGCTACACCTTC. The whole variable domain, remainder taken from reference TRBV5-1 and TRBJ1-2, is KAGVTQTPRYLIKTRGQQVTLSCSPISGHRSVSWYQQTPGQGLQFLFEYFSETQRNKGNFPGRFSGRQFSNSRSEMNVSTLELGDSALYLCASSLIPGTNYGYTFGSGTRLTVV.

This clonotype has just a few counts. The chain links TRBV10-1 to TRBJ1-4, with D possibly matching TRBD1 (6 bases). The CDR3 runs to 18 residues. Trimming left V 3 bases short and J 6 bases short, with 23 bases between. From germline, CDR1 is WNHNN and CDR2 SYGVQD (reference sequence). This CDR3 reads CASSDPAGVYRRDEKLFF. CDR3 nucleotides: TGCGCCAGCAGTGATCCAGCAGGGGTCTATCGTCGGGATGAAAAACTGTTTTTT.

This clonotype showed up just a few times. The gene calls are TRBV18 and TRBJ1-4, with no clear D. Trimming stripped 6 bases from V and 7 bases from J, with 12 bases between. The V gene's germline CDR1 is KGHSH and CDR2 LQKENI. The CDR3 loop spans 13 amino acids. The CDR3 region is CASSHGKGEKLFF. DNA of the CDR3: TGTGCCAGCTCCCACGGGAAGGGTGAAAAACTGTTTTTT.

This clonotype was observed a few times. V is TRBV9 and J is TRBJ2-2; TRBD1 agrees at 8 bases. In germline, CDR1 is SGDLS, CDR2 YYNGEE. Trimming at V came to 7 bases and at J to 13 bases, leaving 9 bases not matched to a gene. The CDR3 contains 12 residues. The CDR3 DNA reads TGTGCCAGCGTAAGGGACAGGATGGGGCTGTTTTTT. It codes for CASVRDRMGLFF. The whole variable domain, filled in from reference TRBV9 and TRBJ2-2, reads DSGVTQTPKHLITATGQRVTLRCSPRSGDLSVYWYQQSLDQGLQFLIQYYNGEERAKGNILERFSAQQFPDLHSELNLSSLELGDSALYFCASVRDRMGLFFGEGSRLTVL.

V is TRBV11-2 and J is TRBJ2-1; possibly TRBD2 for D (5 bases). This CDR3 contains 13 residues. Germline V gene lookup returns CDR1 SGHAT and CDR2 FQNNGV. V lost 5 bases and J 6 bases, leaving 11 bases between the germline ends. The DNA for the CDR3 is TGTGCCAGCAGCCCCCCAAGCGGCAATGAGCAGTTCTTC. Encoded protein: CASSPPSGNEQFF.

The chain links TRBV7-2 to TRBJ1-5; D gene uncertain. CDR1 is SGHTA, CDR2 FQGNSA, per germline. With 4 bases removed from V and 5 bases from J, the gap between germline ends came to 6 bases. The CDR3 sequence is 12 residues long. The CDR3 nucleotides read TGTGCCAGCAGCTCTTATTATCAGCCCCAGCATTTT. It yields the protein CASSSYYQPQHF.

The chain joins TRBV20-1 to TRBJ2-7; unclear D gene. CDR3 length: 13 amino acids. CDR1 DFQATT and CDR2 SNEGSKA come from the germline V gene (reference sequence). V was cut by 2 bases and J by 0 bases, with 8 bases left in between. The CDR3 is CSARTSSSYEQYF. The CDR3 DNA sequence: TGCAGTGCTAGAACCTCCAGCTCCTACGAGCAGTACTTC.

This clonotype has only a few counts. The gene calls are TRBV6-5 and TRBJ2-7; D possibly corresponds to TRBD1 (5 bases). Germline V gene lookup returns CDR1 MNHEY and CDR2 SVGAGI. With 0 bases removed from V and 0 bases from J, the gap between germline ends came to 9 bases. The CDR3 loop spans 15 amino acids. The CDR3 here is CASSYSSQGSYEQYF. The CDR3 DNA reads TGTGCCAGCAGTTACTCCTCCCAGGGCTCCTACGAGCAGTACTTC.

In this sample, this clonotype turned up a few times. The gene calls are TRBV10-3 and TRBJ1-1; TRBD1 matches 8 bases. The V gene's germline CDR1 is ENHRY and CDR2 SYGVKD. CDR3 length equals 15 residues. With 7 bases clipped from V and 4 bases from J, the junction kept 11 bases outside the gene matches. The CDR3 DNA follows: TGTGCCATCACGCGGACAGGGAAGGGGGTCACTGAAGCTTTCTTT. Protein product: CAITRTGKGVTEAFF.

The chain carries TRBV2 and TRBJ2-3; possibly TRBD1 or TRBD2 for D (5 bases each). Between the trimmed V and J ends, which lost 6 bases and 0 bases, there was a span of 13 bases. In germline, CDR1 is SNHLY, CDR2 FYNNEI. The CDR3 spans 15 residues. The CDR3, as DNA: TGTGCCAGCAGCGGGACCCGTGCTAGCACAGATACGCAGTATTTT. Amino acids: CASSGTRASTDTQYF.

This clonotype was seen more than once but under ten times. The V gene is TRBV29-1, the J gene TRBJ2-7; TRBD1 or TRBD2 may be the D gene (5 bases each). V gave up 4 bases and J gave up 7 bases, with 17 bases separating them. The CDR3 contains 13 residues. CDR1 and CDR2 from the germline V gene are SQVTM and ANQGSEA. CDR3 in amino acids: CSVGQGERYEQYF. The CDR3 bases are TGCAGCGTTGGGCAGGGAGAAAGGTATGAGCAGTACTTC.

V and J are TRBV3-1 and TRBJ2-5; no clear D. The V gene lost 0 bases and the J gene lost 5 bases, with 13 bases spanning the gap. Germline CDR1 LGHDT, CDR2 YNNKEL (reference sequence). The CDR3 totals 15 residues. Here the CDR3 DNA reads TGTGCCAGCAGCCAAGATTATACCCCGAGGGAGACCCAGTACTTC. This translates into CASSQDYTPRETQYF.

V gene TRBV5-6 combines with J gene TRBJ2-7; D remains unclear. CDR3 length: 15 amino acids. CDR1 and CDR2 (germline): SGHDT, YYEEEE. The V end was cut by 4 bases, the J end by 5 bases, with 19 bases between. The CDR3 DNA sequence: TGTGCCAGCAGCCTAGGACGAGCTTATGGGAACGAGCAGTACTTC. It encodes CASSLGRAYGNEQYF.